Each of the 2 T cell receptor beta chains below was sequenced from the same sample in a study of blood T cell repertoires in COVID-19. Profiled with immunoSEQ multiplex PCR; TCRdb holds only in-frame clones, not every one. The sample records 30,000 to 50,000 clones, around 85% being singletons. The sequenced sample consisted of peripheral blood. These receptors all come from a man aged 60-69 years with acute or convalescent COVID-19.

J is TRBJ1-3 and V is TRBV2; perhaps TRBD1 as D (5 bases). CDR3 size: 15 residues. Germline V lookup: CDR1 SNHLY, CDR2 FYNNEI. The V and J ends lost 8 bases and 0 bases respectively, with 14 bases between them. The CDR3 region is CASYQTASSGNTIYF. DNA of the CDR3: TGTGCCAGCTATCAGACAGCCAGCTCTGGAAACACCATATATTTT.

This clone was recorded a few times. This chain connects TRBV28 to TRBJ2-7; D possibly corresponds to TRBD1 (6 bases). V was pared by 6 bases and J by 2 bases, with 14 bases between. CDR1 is MDHEN and CDR2 is SYDVKM in the germline V gene. The CDR3 has 14 amino acids. As DNA, the CDR3 is TGTGCCAGCAGAGGGCTCAGGGGCCCCTACGAGCAGTACTTC. Its protein is CASRGLRGPYEQYF.